This T cell receptor beta chain was identified in a study of cytomegalovirus exposure and HLA in healthy donors. Using immunoSEQ multiplex PCR, the repertoire was profiled, and TCRdb retains in-frame clones only, with some absent. Among under 80,000 clones listed, roughly 94% were seen once. Per the germline V gene, CDR1 is LGHNA and CDR2 is YSLEER. The germline V and J ends were trimmed by 0 bases and 1 base, with 6 bases remaining between them. The CDR3 has 14 amino acids. Turning to this clone: Its specificity is unknown.

Whole-study results and caveats: One later analysis, an examination of the 120 validation repertoires, found that first-cohort TCR clusters tended to co-occur in them.

The chain employs TRBV4-3 and TRBJ1-2; D gene ambiguous. Sequenced input: PBMCs. The sequence came from a woman in her late teens or twenties in good health and CMV-seropositive. The DNA for the CDR3 is TGCGCCAGCAGCCAAGACCGGGATAACTATGGCTACACCTTC. As protein: CASSQDRDNYGYTF.